The 2 T cell receptor beta chains below come from one sample, sequenced in a study of blood T cell repertoires in COVID-19. Assay used: immunoSEQ multiplex PCR; TCRdb lists only in-frame clones, some missing. The table shows 96,000 or so clones, with 80% to 90% occurring only once. Source material: peripheral blood. Receptor source: a human donor with COVID-19, enrolled during active disease. The donor label of this sample is uncertain.

V gene TRBV7-8 combines with J gene TRBJ1-6; D gene unclear. The CDR3 runs to 15 residues. From germline, CDR1 is SGHVS and CDR2 FQNEAQ. The CDR3 sequence is CASGGSSSYNSPLHF. The CDR3 nucleotides read TGTGCTTCCGGCGGTAGCAGCTCCTATAATTCACCCCTCCACTTT.

This sequence joins TRBV30 and TRBJ2-4, with 8 bases aligning to TRBD1. The CDR3 runs 14 residues. Germline CDR1 GTSNPN, CDR2 SVGIG (reference sequence). Trimming removed 0 bases from V and 3 bases from J; junction bases left unmatched: 1. In DNA form, the CDR3 reads TGTGCCTGGAGTGTACAGGGGGTCAAAAACATTCAGTACTTC. It translates to CAWSVQGVKNIQYF.